This T cell receptor beta chain was documented in a study of beta chain features in type 1 diabetes. The study, taken as a whole, reports: Because the template was cDNA, high-expressing cells might be over-represented. PCR might favor shorter templates, but any such skew would affect patients and controls equally. The study found moderately but significantly shorter TCRB CDR3s in all four CD4+ subsets of Type 1 diabetes patients.

Every donor had blood drawn once into heparin, 100 to 150 mL on average. Sorted cells reached over 95% purity in every population. The V gene's germline CDR1 is SNHLY and CDR2 FYNNEI. This CDR3 contains 16 residues. Details on this clone: No antigen is known for it. The junction differs from germline at one of its ends, possibly a read error.

The investigators reverse transcribed all of the isolated RNA, so they sequenced expressed TCRB transcripts. Sequencing used immunoSEQ multiplex PCR; TCRdb keeps in-frame clones, though not all of them. The profile shows 600,000 to 700,000 clones, around 12% of them singletons. The gene calls are TRBV2 and TRBJ2-6; D might be TRBD1 (6 bases). Sequenced material: naive CD4+ T cells from blood. The clonotype was recovered from a man aged 25 to 45 with type 1 diabetes. CDR3 protein: CASTEQGLAGANVLTF. CDR3 nucleotide sequence: TGTGCCAGCACTGAACAGGGATTGGCAGGGGCCAACGTCCTGACTTTC. Supplemented by reference TRBV2 and TRBJ2-6, the full variable domain reads EPEVTQTPSHQVTQMGQEVILRCVPISNHLYFYWYRQILGQKVEFLVSFYNNEISEKSEIFDDQFSVERPDGSNFTLKIRSTKLEDSAMYFCASTEQGLAGANVLTFGAGSRLTVL.